This T cell receptor (beta chain) was sequenced in a study of blood T cell repertoires in COVID-19. For the study at large: Specimens from acute and convalescent COVID-19 originated in the United States, Italy and Spain.

Clones were sequenced by immunoSEQ multiplex PCR, and TCRdb holds only the in-frame ones, with some missing. The table has around 23,000 clones, roughly 89% seen once. This CDR3 spans 14 amino acids. CDR1 is SGHNT and CDR2 is YYREEE in the germline V gene (reference sequence). Trimming stripped 6 bases from V and 1 base from J, with 11 bases between. The sample consisted of peripheral blood. The rearrangement joins TRBV5-4 to TRBJ2-1; maybe TRBD1 (6 bases). This TCR derives from a human donor in a cohort sampled during active COVID-19. The CDR3 loop reads CASTVQGSYNEQFF. In DNA, the CDR3 is TGTGCCAGCACCGTACAGGGTTCCTACAATGAGCAGTTCTTC. The full variable domain, rest sourced from reference TRBV5-4 and TRBJ2-1, is ETGVTQSPTHLIKTRGQQVTLRCSSQSGHNTVSWYQQALGQGPQFIFQYYREEENGRGNFPPRFSGLQFPNYSSELNVNALELDDSALYLCASTVQGSYNEQFFGPGTRLTVL.